A single sample gave rise to the 28 T cell receptor beta chains below, sequenced in a study of T cell responses to AZD1222 COVID-19 vaccine. Measured with immunoSEQ multiplex PCR; TCRdb has only the in-frame clones, and not every one. This sample has 35,000 to 50,000 clones, with 88% found just once. The source was peripheral blood, collected 28 days after the second AZD1222 dose. The receptors stem from an adult who received the AZD1222 COVID-19 vaccine.

The chain combines TRBV19 with TRBJ1-5, with D maybe TRBD1 (6 bases). The CDR3 runs 16 residues. The germline gives CDR1 LNHDA, CDR2 SQIVND (reference sequence). V was pared by 7 bases and J by 3 bases, with 19 bases between. CDR3 coding DNA: TGTGCCAGTAAATCCCAGGAAGGGGGAAACAATCAGCCCCAGCATTTT. It specifies CASKSQEGGNNQPQHF.

Comments on this clone: Other DNA sequences within the sample encode an identical CDR3. CDR3 nucleotides: TGTGCCAGTAGTATAGACGCTGGCAATCAGCCCCAGCATTTT. It codes for CASSIDAGNQPQHF. The gene calls are TRBV19 and TRBJ1-5; D remains ambiguous. Between the trimmed V and J ends, which lost 0 bases and 2 bases, there was a span of 5 bases. Germline CDR1 LNHDA, CDR2 SQIVND (reference sequence). This CDR3 contains 14 residues.

This clone was seen a handful of times. V and J are TRBV7-9 and TRBJ2-1, with D perhaps matching TRBD1 (5 bases). Trimming stripped 5 bases from V and 9 bases from J, with 14 bases between. CDR1 is SEHNR and CDR2 is FQNEAQ in the germline V gene (reference sequence). The CDR3 is made up of 13 amino acids. The CDR3 region is CASSATGVGEQFF. CDR3 nucleotide sequence: TGTGCCAGCAGCGCCACAGGAGTGGGTGAGCAGTTCTTC. Looking up the rest from reference TRBV7-9 and TRBJ2-1 gives the full variable domain: DTGVSQNPRHKITKRGQNVTFRCDPISEHNRLYWYRQTLGQGPEFLTYFQNEAQLEKSRLLSDRFSAERPKGSFSTLEIQRTEQGDSAMYLCASSATGVGEQFFGPGTRLTVL.

This clone was detected only a few times. This sequence joins TRBV29-1 and TRBJ1-1; D unclear. Germline-derived CDR1 and CDR2 are SQVTM and ANQGSEA. V dropped 0 bases and J dropped 11 bases, with 13 bases sitting between them. The CDR3 loop spans 12 amino acids. The CDR3 reads CSVEDPAPRAFF. CDR3 in DNA: TGCAGCGTTGAAGATCCAGCCCCTCGGGCTTTCTTT.

The chain uses TRBV25-1 and TRBJ1-1, with 8 positions matching TRBD1. V shed 1 base, J shed 7 bases, and the junction held 5 bases outside the gene matches. CDR1 MGHDK and CDR2 SYGVNS come from the germline V gene. This CDR3 is built from 14 residues. CDR3 loop: CASSESDRDNEAFF. DNA for the CDR3: TGTGCCAGCAGTGAATCGGACAGGGATAATGAAGCTTTCTTT.

V is TRBV21-1 and J is TRBJ1-2; the table's D call, TRBD1, has no DNA check behind it. TRBV21-1 is labeled a pseudogene. The CDR3 sequence is 15 residues long. CDR3 amino acids: CASSKEMKGDYGYTF. CDR3 bases: TGTGCCAGCAGCAAAGAAATGAAGGGGGACTATGGCTACACCTTC.

The gene calls are TRBV4-1 and TRBJ1-1; D remains unclear. From germline, CDR1 is MGHRA and CDR2 YSYEKL. V was cut by 0 bases and J by 4 bases, with 18 bases left in between. The CDR3 is 17 residues long. As DNA, the CDR3 is TGCGCCAGCAGCCAAGATTACTTGGGAGGTGGTGGCACTGAAGCTTTCTTT. This gives the protein CASSQDYLGGGGTEAFF.

The rearrangement joins TRBV27 to TRBJ2-4, with D tentatively TRBD1 (6 bases). The germline V gene has CDR1 MNHEY and CDR2 SMNVEV (reference sequence). Trimming pared 4 bases from V and 0 bases from J, leaving 10 bases between. The CDR3 is made up of 15 amino acids. The CDR3 is CASSSGQLAKNIQYF. In DNA form, the CDR3 reads TGTGCCAGCAGTTCAGGACAGTTAGCCAAAAACATTCAGTACTTC.

The CDR3 DNA is TGTGCCAGCAGTTTATCGGGACCGCTAAATCAGCCCCAGCATTTT. As protein: CASSLSGPLNQPQHF. This chain uses TRBV27 with TRBJ1-5, with D possibly being TRBD1 (5 bases). The CDR3 consists of 15 residues. Germline V gives CDR1 MNHEY, CDR2 SMNVEV (reference sequence). V gave up 0 bases and J gave up 4 bases, with 10 bases separating them.

The chain is built from TRBV4-3 and TRBJ1-2, with D maybe TRBD1 (5 bases). Germline V gene lookup returns CDR1 LGHNA and CDR2 YSLEER. V lost 4 bases, J lost 4 bases, and 16 bases lay in between. The length of the CDR3 is 15 residues. The DNA for the CDR3 is TGCGCCAGCAGCCCAGGGTTTCGGGCCATCTATGGCTACACCTTC. It encodes CASSPGFRAIYGYTF.

The sample holds a few counts of this clone. This chain joins TRBV7-2 and TRBJ2-1; TRBD2 agrees at 8 bases. V shed 1 base and J 7 bases; nucleotides not matched to a gene: 6. The CDR3 totals 15 residues. CDR1 is SGHTA and CDR2 is FQGNSA in the germline V gene. The CDR3 protein is CASSLGGTSGNEQFF. For the CDR3, the DNA is TGTGCCAGCAGCTTAGGGGGAACTAGCGGAAATGAGCAGTTCTTC. Drawing the rest from reference TRBV7-2 and TRBJ2-1, the complete variable domain is GAGVSQSPSNKVTEKGKDVELRCDPISGHTALYWYRQSLGQGLEFLIYFQGNSAPDKSGLPSDRFSAERTGGSVSTLTIQRTQQEDSAVYLCASSLGGTSGNEQFFGPGTRLTVL.

This clone was observed a single time. CDR3 region: CASSPPSRPETQYF. The CDR3 region has the DNA TGTGCCAGCTCACCACCGAGCAGGCCGGAGACCCAGTACTTC. V and J are TRBV18 and TRBJ2-5; no clear D gene. Trimming removed 0 bases from V and 5 bases from J, with 10 bases in between. The CDR3 contains 14 residues. From germline, CDR1 is KGHSH and CDR2 LQKENI.

This clone has a single count. The gene calls are TRBV7-2 and TRBJ2-1, with unresolved D. Germline values: CDR1 SGHTA, CDR2 FQGNSA. This CDR3 contains 15 residues. V shed 1 base and J shed 0 bases, with 7 bases lying between them. The CDR3 sequence: CASSLDRSSYNEQFF. The DNA of the CDR3 is TGTGCCAGCAGCTTAGATAGGAGCTCCTACAATGAGCAGTTCTTC.

The gene calls are TRBV3-1 (or the pseudogene TRBV3-2) and TRBJ2-7; 7 nucleotides match TRBD2. The CDR3 is 16 residues long. Germline values: CDR1 LGHDT, CDR2 YNNKEL (reference sequence). V lost 1 base and J lost 7; bases outside the gene matches: 13. The CDR3 is CASSQGLDVGRGEQYF. The CDR3 nucleotides are TGTGCCAGCAGCCAAGGTTTAGATGTCGGGCGGGGGGAGCAGTACTTC.

The chain links TRBV30 to TRBJ2-1; tentatively, D is TRBD1 (6 bases). CDR3 length equals 15 residues. CDR1 is GTSNPN, CDR2 SVGIG, per germline (reference sequence). Trimming pared 5 bases from V and 0 bases from J, leaving 14 bases between. The CDR3 DNA reads as TGTGCCTGGGGGCTTTGGGGGCGCTCCTACAATGAGCAGTTCTTC. Protein: CAWGLWGRSYNEQFF.

This chain links TRBV12-3 or TRBV12-4 with TRBJ2-7; no definite D call. Trimming left V 3 bases short and J 4 bases short, with 7 bases between. This CDR3 is 12 amino acids long. CDR3 sequence (DNA): TGTGCCAGCAGTTTTGGTCTATACGAGCAGTACTTC. Translated: CASSFGLYEQYF.

This rearrangement joins TRBV14 to TRBJ1-1; TRBD1 is a possible D gene (5 bases). Germline values: CDR1 SGHDN, CDR2 FVKESK. V was trimmed by 4 bases and J by 2 bases, leaving 8 bases between them. The length of the CDR3 is 13 residues. In DNA, the CDR3 is TGTGCCAGCAGCCTTACAGGTAACACTGAAGCTTTCTTT. The encoded protein is CASSLTGNTEAFF.

The genes are TRBV6-9 and TRBJ2-7, with D possibly TRBD2 on 5 matching bases. Germline values: CDR1 MNHGY, CDR2 SVAAGI. V gave up 1 base and J gave up 0 bases, with 13 bases separating them. The CDR3 covers 16 residues. The CDR3: CASSYWRRRSSYEQYF. The CDR3 bases are TGTGCCAGCAGTTATTGGCGGAGGAGGAGCTCCTACGAGCAGTACTTC.

This sequence joins TRBV12-3 or TRBV12-4 and TRBJ2-1; D gene ambiguous. V shed 2 bases and J shed 10 bases, with 12 bases lying between them. The CDR3 length is 13 residues. CDR3 nucleotide sequence: TGTGCCAGCAGTTTATCCCCAACAGTGGAGCAGTTCTTC. This sequence encodes CASSLSPTVEQFF.

The chain carries TRBV29-1 and TRBJ2-2, with TRBD1 matching over 9 bases. The V gene's germline CDR1 is SQVTM and CDR2 ANQGSEA. The V gene end was trimmed by 6 bases and the J gene end by 8 bases; junction bases not matched to a gene: 7. CDR3 length: 13 amino acids. This CDR3 reads CSVRNRGLGELFF. DNA for the CDR3: TGCAGCGTCCGAAACAGGGGGCTGGGGGAGCTGTTTTTT.

The chain joins TRBV3-1 (or the pseudogene TRBV3-2) to TRBJ2-7, with D possibly being TRBD1 or TRBD2 (6 bases each). The CDR3 is 15 amino acids. Germline CDR1 and CDR2: LGHDT and YNNKEL (reference sequence). Between the trimmed V and J ends, which lost 4 bases and 3 bases, there was a span of 16 bases. This CDR3 is CASSLEGGRDYEQYF. The CDR3 region has the DNA TGTGCCAGCAGCCTAGAGGGGGGTCGGGACTACGAGCAGTACTTC.

V is TRBV11-2 and J is TRBJ2-3; D remains unclear. In germline, CDR1 is SGHAT, CDR2 FQNNGV. V lost 5 bases and J lost 2, with 14 bases in between. The CDR3 length is 15 residues. CDR3 residues: CASSALSVSTDTQYF. CDR3 sequence (DNA): TGTGCCAGCAGCGCCCTGTCGGTGTCCACAGATACGCAGTATTTT.

The J gene is TRBJ2-3, the V gene TRBV27; possibly TRBD2 for D (6 bases). The germline V gene has CDR1 MNHEY and CDR2 SMNVEV (reference sequence). The CDR3 sequence is 15 residues long. The CDR3 here is CAISSLAGPTDTQYF. CDR3 sequence (DNA): TGTGCGATCAGTAGTCTCGCGGGACCCACAGATACGCAGTATTTT.

This rearrangement joins TRBV19 to TRBJ2-2, with 15 bases aligning to TRBD2. V was clipped by 3 bases and J by 6 bases; unmatched bases: 5. Per germline, CDR1 LNHDA and CDR2 SQIVND (reference sequence). CDR3 length: 17 residues. The CDR3 sequence is CASSIGLAGGPSGELFF. The CDR3 DNA is TGTGCCAGTAGTATCGGACTAGCGGGGGGGCCGTCCGGGGAGCTGTTTTTT.

The chain joins TRBV5-1 to TRBJ1-1, with D tentatively TRBD1 (5 bases). CDR3 length equals 14 residues. V shed 0 bases and J shed 6 bases, with 12 bases lying between them. Germline CDR1 SGHRS, CDR2 YFSETQ. CDR3 bases: TGCGCCAGCAGCTTGGTGCAGGGCTCCGCTGAAGCTTTCTTT. This sequence encodes CASSLVQGSAEAFF.

The table lists this clone with a few counts. J is TRBJ1-4 and V is TRBV11-3, with D perhaps matching TRBD1 (5 bases). The V end lost 2 bases, the J end lost 4 bases, and 20 bases lay between the germline ends. Germline V gene lookup returns CDR1 SGHNT and CDR2 YENEEA. The CDR3 covers 18 residues. For the CDR3, the DNA is TGTGCCAGCAGCTTATCACCGGGACCCGTAATACTTAATGAAAAACTGTTTTTT. Protein sequence: CASSLSPGPVILNEKLFF.

V is TRBV4-3 and J is TRBJ2-2, with no clear D. Germline assignment: CDR1 LGHNA and CDR2 YSLEER. The CDR3 totals 15 residues. Trimming took 0 bases from V and 5 from J, leaving 10 bases between them. CDR3 in DNA: TGCGCCAGCAGCCAAGAAGCACAGATTACCGGGGAGCTGTTTTTT. It is translated as CASSQEAQITGELFF.

This clone was observed once. The junction does not match germline at one end; this may be a read error. This chain connects TRBV7-7 to TRBJ2-2; the D gene is possibly TRBD2 (6 bases). The CDR3 covers 14 residues. Germline V lookup: CDR1 SSHAT, CDR2 FNYEAQ (reference sequence). The CDR3 here is CASSRDLNTGELFF. DNA for the CDR3: TGTGCTAGCAGCAGGGACTTGAACACCGGGGAGCTGTTTTTT. The full variable domain, rest sourced from reference TRBV7-7 and TRBJ2-2, is GAGVSQSPRYKVTKRGQDVTLRCDPISSHATLYWYQQALGQGPEFLTYFNYEAQPDKSGLPSDRFSAERPEGSISTLTIQRTEQRDSAMYRCASSRDLNTGELFFGEGSRLTVL.